Each of the 3 T cell receptor beta chains below was sequenced from the same sample in a study of blood T cells in healthy people across ages. Primed by a sample-barcoded 5' primer and a J-beta primer mix, a second PCR proceeded for 7 to 11 cycles. TCRdb redid the calling of the 5' RACE reads with MiXCR, one entry per CDR3 protein. This table has some 760,000 distinct CDR3 sequences, more than 20% appearing once. These records were also assigned to another study, of T cells of mothers and their children.

Sequenced material: blood. The receptor source for this set is a boy between 5 and 17 years old in good health.

This clonotype was counted only a few times. The rearrangement links TRBV24-1 to TRBJ2-5; 7 bases match TRBD2. The CDR3 contains 16 residues. Losses at the gene ends were 3 bases for V and 1 base for J; bases not matched to a gene: 7. The germline V gene encodes CDR1 KGHDR and CDR2 SFDVKD. The DNA for the CDR3 is TGTGCCACCAGTGATCCCCGGGGAGGGTTCCAAGAGACCCAGTACTTC. It codes for CATSDPRGGFQETQYF.

J is TRBJ2-5 and V is TRBV20-1; TRBD2 aligns across 13 bases. In germline, CDR1 is DFQATT, CDR2 SNEGSKA (reference sequence). V lost 2 bases to trimming and J lost 2 bases; unmatched junction nucleotides: 5. The CDR3 has 16 residues. CDR3 sequence reads: CSARSGLAGSQETQYF. For the CDR3, the DNA is TGCAGTGCTAGATCGGGACTAGCGGGGTCTCAAGAGACCCAGTACTTC.

The sample holds a few counts of this clonotype. The rearrangement uses TRBV6-6 and TRBJ2-6, with TRBD1 as a possible D gene (5 bases). Trimming pared 10 bases from V and 1 base from J, leaving 11 bases between. The CDR3 loop spans 14 amino acids. Germline V lookup: CDR1 MNHNY, CDR2 SVGAGI (reference sequence). CDR3 nucleotides: TGTGCCATCTCCCAGGGTTCTGGGGCCAACGTCCTGACTTTC. Translation gives CAISQGSGANVLTF.